The clone carrying this T cell receptor beta chain was seen a few times. What it recognizes is unknown. The sample belongs to a study of cytomegalovirus exposure and HLA in healthy donors. Looking at the study overall: In a previous analysis, approximately 110 million unique TCR beta sequences were found from some 200 million T cells.

13 Jbeta primers and 60 Vbeta primers were used for the PCR. The data were produced by immunoSEQ multiplex PCR, yet TCRdb's version contains in-frame clones alone and is incomplete. The sample gives 100,000 or so clones, more than 9.5% of which show up once; roughly 16% is in the top ten. The CDR3 has 15 amino acids. Trimming took off 2 bases at V and 1 base at J, with 12 bases between the two ends. Looked up from germline, CDR1 is SGDLS and CDR2 is YYNGEE. Notes on the study in general: Usually a TCR sequence was rare, but some public TCRs were found in many donors. The authors excluded some V segments, including TRBV6-2 and TRBV6-3, as indistinguishable. With later analysis, a missense DCLRE1C variant became linked to TCR beta V- and J-gene trimming.

Sequencing was done on a sample of PBMCs. This chain connects TRBV9 to TRBJ1-1; tentative D call: TRBD1 (6 bases). The clonotype comes from a man aged 40-50 years in good health and CMV-seropositive. DNA of the CDR3: TGTGCCAGCAGCGTCACAGGGCAGCCGAACACTGAAGCTTTCTTT. Translated, it gives CASSVTGQPNTEAFF.